This TCR beta chain came from a study of untreated major depressive disorder. Whole-study results and caveats: Differences in TRBV25-01 and TRBV02-01 usage did not reach significance. Compared with controls, depressed patients showed more TRBV05-01 (Vbeta 5.1) usage in CD4+ T cells.

Every participant had European ancestry. For at least 8 weeks, patients took no psychiatric medication. Trimming shortened V by 3 bases and J by 3 bases, and 7 bases separated the two germline ends. The CDR3 loop spans 13 amino acids. CDR1 is KGHSH, CDR2 LQKENI, per germline. The data were produced by immunoSEQ multiplex PCR, yet TCRdb's version contains in-frame clones alone and is incomplete. The repertoire holds approximately 25,000 clones, with roughly nine tenths as singletons. As for this clone: The antigen is not known.

The receptor's source is a woman aged 25 to 39 with major depressive disorder. Input material: CD4+ T cells from PBMCs. This chain uses TRBV18 with TRBJ2-3; D gene ambiguous. As DNA, the CDR3 is TGTGCCAGCTCACCGACCATTACAGATACGCAGTATTTT. Encoded protein: CASSPTITDTQYF.